This TCR beta chain was found in a study of T cell responses to AZD1222 COVID-19 vaccine. About the study: Second-dose timings of about 4 or about 12 weeks were pooled.

A word on this clone: Antigen: not known.

Study observations and caveats: Donors were largely white British and mainly female; clonal diversity was possibly underestimated. The number of AZD1222 recipients seropositive at baseline was only 5 to 7. Within unmutated variant regions lay the reported targets of nearly half of spike-specific TCRs.

TCRdb's table, derived via immunoSEQ multiplex PCR, lists solely in-frame clones and lacks some. The data contain about 110,000 clones, around nine tenths of them singletons. Sequenced here: peripheral blood, sampled on day 0 of AZD1222 vaccination. The sequence derives from an adult in good health.

DNA of the CDR3: TGTGCCAGCAGTGTCGCCCCCCCAAATACCTACTCTGGAAACACCATATATTTT. Translated: CASSVAPPNTYSGNTIYF. The rearrangement joins TRBV2 to TRBJ1-3; no reliable D call. V lost 4 bases and J lost 0, with 19 bases in between. The CDR3 spans 18 residues. Germline V CDR1 and CDR2: SNHLY, FYNNEI.